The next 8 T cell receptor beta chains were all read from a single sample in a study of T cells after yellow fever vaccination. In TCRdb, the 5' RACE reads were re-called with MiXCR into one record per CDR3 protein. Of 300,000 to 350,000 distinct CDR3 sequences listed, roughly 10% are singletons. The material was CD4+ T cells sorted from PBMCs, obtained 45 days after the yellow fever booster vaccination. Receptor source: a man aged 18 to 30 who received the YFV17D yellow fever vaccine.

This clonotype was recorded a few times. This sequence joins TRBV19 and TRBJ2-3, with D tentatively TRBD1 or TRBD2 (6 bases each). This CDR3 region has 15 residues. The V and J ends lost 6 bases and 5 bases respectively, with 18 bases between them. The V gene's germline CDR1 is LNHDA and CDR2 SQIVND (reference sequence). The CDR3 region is CASRAGGVPGDTQYF. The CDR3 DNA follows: TGTGCCAGTAGGGCCGGGGGCGTTCCGGGAGATACGCAGTATTTT.

This chain's CDR3 is CASSLELPGEQFF. As DNA, the CDR3 is TGCGCCAGCAGCTTGGAACTCCCAGGGGAGCAGTTCTTC. The V and J genes are TRBV5-1 and TRBJ2-1, with a tentative D call TRBD1 (5 bases). In germline, CDR1 is SGHRS, CDR2 YFSETQ. CDR3 size: 13 residues. Between the trimmed V and J ends, which lost 0 bases and 10 bases, there was a span of 11 bases.

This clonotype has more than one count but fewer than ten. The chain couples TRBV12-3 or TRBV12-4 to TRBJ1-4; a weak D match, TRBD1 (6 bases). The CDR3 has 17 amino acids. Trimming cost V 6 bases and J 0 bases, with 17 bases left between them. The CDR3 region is CASSLGTLGSTNEKLFF. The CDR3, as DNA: TGTGCCAGCAGCCTCGGGACACTAGGTTCAACTAATGAAAAACTGTTTTTT.

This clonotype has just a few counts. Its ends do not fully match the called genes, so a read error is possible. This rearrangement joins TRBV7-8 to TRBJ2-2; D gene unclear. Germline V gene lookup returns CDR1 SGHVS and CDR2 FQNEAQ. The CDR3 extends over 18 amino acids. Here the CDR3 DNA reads TGTGCCAGCAGCTTCTCTATGCCCGCCTTTCTTTCTCCCGGCGAGCTGTTTTTT. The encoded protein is CASSFSMPAFLSPGELFF.

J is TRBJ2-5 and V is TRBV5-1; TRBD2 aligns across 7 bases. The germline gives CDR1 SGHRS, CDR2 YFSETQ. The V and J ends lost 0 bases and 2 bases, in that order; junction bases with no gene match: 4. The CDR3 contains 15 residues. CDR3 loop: CASSLEVGGQETQYF. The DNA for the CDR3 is TGCGCCAGCAGCTTGGAGGTCGGGGGGCAAGAGACCCAGTACTTC.

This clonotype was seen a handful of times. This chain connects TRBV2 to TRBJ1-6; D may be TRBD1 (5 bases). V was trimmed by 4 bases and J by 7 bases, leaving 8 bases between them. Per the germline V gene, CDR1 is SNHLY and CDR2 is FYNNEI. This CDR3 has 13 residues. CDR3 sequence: CASSGDRNSPLHF. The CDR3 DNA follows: TGTGCCAGCAGTGGGGACCGAAATTCACCCCTCCACTTT.

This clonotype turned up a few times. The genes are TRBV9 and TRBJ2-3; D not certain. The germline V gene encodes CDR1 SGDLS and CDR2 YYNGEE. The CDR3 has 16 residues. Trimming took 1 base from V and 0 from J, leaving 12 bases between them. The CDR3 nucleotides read TGTGCCAGCAGCGTAATGTTGACTTCTAGCACAGATACGCAGTATTTT. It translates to CASSVMLTSSTDTQYF.

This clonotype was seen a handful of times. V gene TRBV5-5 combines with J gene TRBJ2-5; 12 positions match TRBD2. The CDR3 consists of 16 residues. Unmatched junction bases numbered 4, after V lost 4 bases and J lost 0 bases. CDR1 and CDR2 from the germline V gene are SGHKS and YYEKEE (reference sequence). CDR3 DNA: TGTGCCAGCAGCCGCCTAGCGGGGGGGTACCAAGAGACCCAGTACTTC. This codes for CASSRLAGGYQETQYF. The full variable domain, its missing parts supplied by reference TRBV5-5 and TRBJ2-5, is DAGVTQSPTHLIKTRGQQVTLRCSPISGHKSVSWYQQVLGQGPQFIFQYYEKEERGRGNFPDRFSARQFPNYSSELNVNALLLGDSALYLCASSRLAGGYQETQYFGPGTRLLVL.